This TCR beta chain stems from a study of CD8+ T cells in alopecia areata. Study conclusions and caveats: The study found higher clonality in lesional than normal scalp, especially in alopecia totalis/universalis.

Comment on this clone: What it binds is unknown.

The CDR3 is made up of 15 amino acids. Per germline, CDR1 MNHEY and CDR2 SMNVEV (reference sequence). V lost 2 bases and J lost 4; bases outside the gene matches: 7. Researchers took lesional scalp punch biopsies and peripheral blood from people who were alopecia areata patients. Sorted out of PBMCs were CD4+ T cells and CD8+ T cells. cDNA serving as the sequencing template came from extracted, reverse transcribed RNA. Sequencing used immunoSEQ multiplex PCR; TCRdb keeps in-frame clones, though not all of them. The table lists roughly 150,000 clones, about nine tenths of them singletons. Sample: CD8+ T cells sorted from blood, taken at week 0. The source is a human donor with alopecia areata. The J gene is TRBJ2-7, the V gene TRBV27; 8 bases match TRBD2. Here the CDR3 DNA reads TGTGCCAGCAGTTTAGGATCGGGGGGGCTATACGAGCAGTACTTC. Encoded protein: CASSLGSGGLYEQYF.